This T cell receptor (beta chain) was found in a study of prognosis after radiotherapy for stage I lung cancer. Study-level points and caveats: In patients receiving stereotactic body radiation therapy, unique TCR clone counts fell afterward, median about 10,000 versus 6,900.

As regards this clonotype: Antigen: not known.

Germline values: CDR1 MNHEY, CDR2 SVGAGI. Trimming took off 2 bases at V and 1 base at J, with 14 bases between the two ends. The CDR3 has 16 amino acids. From genomic DNA, TCR beta CDR3 was amplified by two-round multiplex PCR. First-round PCR, the initial amplification, used primers specific to each TRBV and TRBJ gene. Via MiXCR, TCRdb re-called the multiplex PCR reads, giving one row per CDR3 protein. The sample includes about 13,000 distinct CDR3 sequences, roughly 40% of them seen just once. Sequenced here: PBMCs, sampled before or after stereotactic body radiation therapy (not recorded which). The clonotype comes from a donor aged 50 or older with non-small cell lung cancer. The chain carries TRBV6-5 and TRBJ1-2, with D possibly matching TRBD1 (5 bases). The CDR3: CASSYHQGSINYGYTF. In nucleotides, the CDR3 is TGTGCCAGCAGTTACCATCAGGGATCCATTAACTATGGCTACACCTTC.